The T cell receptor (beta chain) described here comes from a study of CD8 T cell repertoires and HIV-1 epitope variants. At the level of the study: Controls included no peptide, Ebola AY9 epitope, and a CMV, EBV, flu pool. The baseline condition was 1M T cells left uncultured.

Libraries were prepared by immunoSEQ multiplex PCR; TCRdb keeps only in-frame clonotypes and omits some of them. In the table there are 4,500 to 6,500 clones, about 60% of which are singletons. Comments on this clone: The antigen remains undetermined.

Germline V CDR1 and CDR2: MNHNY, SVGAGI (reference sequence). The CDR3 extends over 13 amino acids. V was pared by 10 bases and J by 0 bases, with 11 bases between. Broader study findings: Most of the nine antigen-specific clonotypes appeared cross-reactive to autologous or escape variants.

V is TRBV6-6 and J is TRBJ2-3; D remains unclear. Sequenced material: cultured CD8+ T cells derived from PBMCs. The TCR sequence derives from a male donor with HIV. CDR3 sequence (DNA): TGTGCCACCAAGCCGCCTAGCACAGATACGCAGTATTTT. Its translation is CATKPPSTDTQYF.